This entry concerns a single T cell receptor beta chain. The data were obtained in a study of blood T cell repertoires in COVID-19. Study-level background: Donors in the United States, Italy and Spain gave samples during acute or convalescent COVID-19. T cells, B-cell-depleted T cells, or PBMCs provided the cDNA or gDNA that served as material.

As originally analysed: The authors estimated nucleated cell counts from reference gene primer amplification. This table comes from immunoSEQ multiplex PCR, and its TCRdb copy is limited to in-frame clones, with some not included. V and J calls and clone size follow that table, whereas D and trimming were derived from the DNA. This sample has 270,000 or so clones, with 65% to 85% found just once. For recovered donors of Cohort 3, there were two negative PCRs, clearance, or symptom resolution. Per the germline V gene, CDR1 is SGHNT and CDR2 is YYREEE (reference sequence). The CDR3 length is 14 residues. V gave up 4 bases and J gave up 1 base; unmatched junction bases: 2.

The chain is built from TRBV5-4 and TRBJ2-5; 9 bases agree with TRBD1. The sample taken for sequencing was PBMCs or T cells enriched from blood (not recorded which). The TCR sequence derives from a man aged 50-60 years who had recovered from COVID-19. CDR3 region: CASSVGQGQETQYF. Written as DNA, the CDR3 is TGTGCCAGCAGCGTGGGACAGGGCCAAGAGACCCAGTACTTC.